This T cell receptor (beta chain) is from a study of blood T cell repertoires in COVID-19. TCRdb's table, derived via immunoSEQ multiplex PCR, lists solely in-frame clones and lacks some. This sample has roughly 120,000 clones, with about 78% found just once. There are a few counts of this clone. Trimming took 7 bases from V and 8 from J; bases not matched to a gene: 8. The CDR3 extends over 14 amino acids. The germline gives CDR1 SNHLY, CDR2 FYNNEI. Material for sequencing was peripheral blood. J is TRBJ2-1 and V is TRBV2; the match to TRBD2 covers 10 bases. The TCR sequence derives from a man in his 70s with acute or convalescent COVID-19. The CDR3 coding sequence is TGTGCCAGCATGGGGCTAGCGGGAGTCCATGAGCAGTTCTTC. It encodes CASMGLAGVHEQFF.